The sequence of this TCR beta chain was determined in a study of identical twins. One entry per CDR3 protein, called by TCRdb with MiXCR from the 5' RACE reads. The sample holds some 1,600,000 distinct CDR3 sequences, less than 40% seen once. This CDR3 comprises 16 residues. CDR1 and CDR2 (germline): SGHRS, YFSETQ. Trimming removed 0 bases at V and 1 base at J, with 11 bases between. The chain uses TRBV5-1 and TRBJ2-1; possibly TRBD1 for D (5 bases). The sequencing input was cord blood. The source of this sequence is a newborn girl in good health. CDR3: CASSLEGYQSYNEQFF. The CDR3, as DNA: TGCGCCAGCAGCTTGGAGGGGTACCAATCCTACAATGAGCAGTTCTTC. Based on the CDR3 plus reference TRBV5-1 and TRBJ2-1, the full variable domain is KAGVTQTPRYLIKTRGQQVTLSCSPISGHRSVSWYQQTPGQGLQFLFEYFSETQRNKGNFPGRFSGRQFSNSRSEMNVSTLELGDSALYLCASSLEGYQSYNEQFFGPGTRLTVL.